Below, 25 T cell receptor beta chains from the same sample are listed, as sequenced in a study of technical replicates of blood from several donors. Clones were read by immunoSEQ multiplex PCR, and TCRdb kept only the in-frame ones, dropping some. Among 70,000 to 80,000 clones listed, roughly 89% were seen once. The source material was T cells isolated from PBMCs. These receptors all stem from a human donor in good health. Some clones in this sample may be carry-over from other donors' samples.

The chain combines TRBV5-1 with TRBJ2-2, with TRBD1 matching over 8 bases. V lost 4 bases and J lost 5; bases outside the gene matches: 7. The CDR3 consists of 15 residues. CDR1 is SGHRS and CDR2 is YFSETQ in the germline V gene. The CDR3 coding sequence is TGCGCCAGCAGCCTCCAGGGGACAGGAACCGGGGAGCTGTTTTTT. This codes for CASSLQGTGTGELFF.

The chain links TRBV29-1 to TRBJ1-2; the D gene is possibly TRBD1 (5 bases). Germline V gives CDR1 SQVTM, CDR2 ANQGSEA. Trimming removed 5 bases from V and 8 bases from J, with 15 bases in between. The CDR3 consists of 12 residues. CDR3: CSVSTGSGGYTF. The CDR3 region has the DNA TGCAGCGTTTCAACAGGCAGTGGGGGCTACACCTTC.

The V and J genes are TRBV29-1 and TRBJ1-3; TRBD1 is a possible D gene (5 bases). Trimming removed 4 bases from V and 2 bases from J, with 6 bases in between. This CDR3 contains 12 residues. The V gene's germline CDR1 is SQVTM and CDR2 ANQGSEA. The CDR3 reads CSVGQPGNTIYF. CDR3 coding DNA: TGCAGCGTTGGACAGCCTGGAAACACCATATATTTT.

This clone showed up just a few times. The chain combines TRBV11-2 with TRBJ2-7; TRBD1 matches 8 bases. This CDR3 is 12 amino acids long. Trimming cost V 4 bases and J 11 bases; bases outside gene matches: 7. Germline lookup yields CDR1 SGHAT and CDR2 FQNNGV. This chain's CDR3 is CASSSRDRLEYF. The CDR3 DNA reads as TGTGCCAGCAGCTCAAGGGACAGGTTGGAGTACTTC.

This rearrangement joins TRBV28 to TRBJ1-1, with TRBD1 as a possible D gene (5 bases). Trimming left V 1 base short and J 0 bases short, with 6 bases between. The germline V gene encodes CDR1 MDHEN and CDR2 SYDVKM. The CDR3 sequence is 14 residues long. CDR3 in DNA: TGTGCCAGCAGTTTATCAGGGTTGAACACTGAAGCTTTCTTT. It encodes CASSLSGLNTEAFF.

The chain uses TRBV28 and TRBJ2-7; D is perhaps TRBD2 (6 bases). V dropped 2 bases and J dropped 6 bases, with 14 bases sitting between them. Germline lookup yields CDR1 MDHEN and CDR2 SYDVKM. This CDR3 comprises 14 residues. In nucleotides, the CDR3 is TGTGCCAGCAGTTTAGCGGGGAGGATGGGCGAGCAGTACTTC. Amino acids: CASSLAGRMGEQYF.

This clone showed up just once. The V call is TRBV7-6, the J call TRBJ2-3, with D possibly being TRBD2 (6 bases). This CDR3 has 16 residues. Germline CDR1 is SGHVS and CDR2 is FNYEAQ. V lost 2 bases, J lost 6 bases, and 18 bases lay in between. CDR3 residues: CASSLTSGAPGDTQYF. The DNA of the CDR3 is TGTGCCAGCAGCTTAACGTCGGGAGCTCCTGGGGATACGCAGTATTTT.

The V and J genes are TRBV14 and TRBJ1-1; 8 bases map to TRBD1. V lost 4 bases, J lost 7 bases, and 8 bases stayed unmatched. Looked up from germline, CDR1 is SGHDN and CDR2 is FVKESK. The CDR3 runs to 14 residues. The CDR3 loop reads CASSLYTGTGEAFF. DNA of the CDR3: TGTGCCAGCAGCCTATATACCGGGACAGGTGAAGCTTTCTTT.

The rearrangement joins TRBV19 to TRBJ1-1; TRBD1 matches 10 bases. CDR3 size: 16 residues. V trimming: 4 bases; J trimming: 4 bases; junction bases outside the gene matches: 9. In germline, CDR1 is LNHDA, CDR2 SQIVND (reference sequence). This chain's CDR3 is CASSKYRTGGGTEAFF. CDR3 sequence (DNA): TGTGCCAGTAGTAAATACCGGACAGGGGGAGGCACTGAAGCTTTCTTT. The full variable domain, rest sourced from reference TRBV19 and TRBJ1-1, is DGGITQSPKYLFRKEGQNVTLSCEQNLNHDAMYWYRQDPGQGLRLIYYSQIVNDFQKGDIAEGYSVSREKKESFPLTVTSAQKNPTAFYLCASSKYRTGGGTEAFFGQGTRLTVV.

This sequence joins TRBV5-1 and TRBJ1-6, with TRBD1 identical over 8 bases. The V segment lost 4 bases and the J segment 0 bases; nucleotides outside the gene matches: 9. The CDR3 is 18 amino acids. Per the germline V gene, CDR1 is SGHRS and CDR2 is YFSETQ. CDR3 sequence (DNA): TGCGCCAGCAGCCAAGGGGACAGGCCGAACTCCTATAATTCACCCCTCCACTTT. Translation: CASSQGDRPNSYNSPLHF.

The genes are TRBV21-1 and TRBJ1-1; the listed D gene, TRBD1, was not tested against the DNA. TRBV21-1 is noted as a pseudogene. The CDR3 sequence is 20 residues long. The CDR3 DNA sequence: TGTGCCAGCAGCAAAAGGGGGCCGGGACAGGGGGTGAGAGGGAACACTGAAGCTTTCTTT. This translates into CASSKRGPGQGVRGNTEAFF.

V is TRBV11-3 and J is TRBJ1-3; D is unclear. Per the germline V gene, CDR1 is SGHNT and CDR2 is YENEEA. V was clipped by 3 bases and J by 3 bases, with 12 bases between them. This CDR3 has 15 amino acids. CDR3 bases: TGTGCCAGCAGCTTCTCTCTTCTACGTGGAAACACCATATATTTT. It codes for CASSFSLLRGNTIYF.

The chain employs TRBV14 and TRBJ2-6; 7 bases match TRBD1. CDR1 and CDR2 from the germline V gene are SGHDN and FVKESK. J lost 3 bases, V lost 1 base, and 6 bases had no gene match. The length of the CDR3 is 17 residues. The CDR3 loop reads CASSQGRGRGGANVLTF. Here the CDR3 DNA reads TGTGCCAGCAGCCAAGGCAGGGGGAGAGGTGGGGCCAACGTCCTGACTTTC. The variable domain in full, with the rest retrieved from reference TRBV14 and TRBJ2-6, is EAGVTQFPSHSVIEKGQTVTLRCDPISGHDNLYWYRRVMGKEIKFLLHFVKESKQDESGMPNNRFLAERTGGTYSTLKVQPAELEDSGVYFCASSQGRGRGGANVLTFGAGSRLTVL.

The chain employs TRBV6-1 and TRBJ1-5; 12 bases are a match to TRBD1. V trimming: 2 bases; J trimming: 5 bases; junction bases outside the gene matches: 10. CDR3 size: 18 residues. The germline V gene encodes CDR1 MNHNS and CDR2 SASEGT. The CDR3 coding sequence is TGTGCCAGCAGTGAACGGTTAATAGGGACAGGGGGCTATCAGCCCCAGCATTTT. Protein: CASSERLIGTGGYQPQHF.

This CDR3 is CASSVGTSSDTQYF. CDR3 DNA: TGTGCCAGCAGCGTAGGGACTAGCTCAGATACGCAGTATTTT. This chain connects TRBV9 to TRBJ2-3; 8 nucleotides agree with TRBD2. CDR3 size: 14 residues. The V and J ends lost 0 bases and 4 bases, in that order; junction bases with no gene match: 1. Per the germline V gene, CDR1 is SGDLS and CDR2 is YYNGEE.

The V gene is TRBV21-1, the J gene TRBJ2-2; TRBD2, the table's D call, lacks a check against the DNA. TRBV21-1 is a recognized pseudogene. The CDR3 totals 18 residues. CDR3 nucleotides: TGTGCCAGCAGCCTAAACCCCGACTCACAACGGGACACCGGGGAGCTGTTTTTT. Protein product: CASSLNPDSQRDTGELFF.

The genes are TRBV6-1 and TRBJ2-4; 11 bases line up with TRBD2. This CDR3 has 18 amino acids. Germline V CDR1 and CDR2: MNHNS, SASEGT. Trimming took 0 bases from V and 0 from J; bases not matched to a gene: 4. The chain's CDR3 is CASSEAGTSGLAKNIQYF. The CDR3 nucleotides read TGTGCCAGCAGTGAAGCGGGGACTAGCGGTCTAGCCAAAAACATTCAGTACTTC.

The V and J genes are TRBV19 and TRBJ2-7, with TRBD1 identical over 9 bases. The CDR3 has 14 residues. Germline CDR1 reads LNHDA; CDR2 reads SQIVND (reference sequence). With 8 bases clipped from V and 1 base from J, the junction kept 6 bases outside the gene matches. The CDR3, as DNA: TGTGCCAGTGGGGACAGGGTACGGTCCTACGAGCAGTACTTC. Its protein product is CASGDRVRSYEQYF.

The chain recombines TRBV19 with TRBJ2-2; 10 bases map to TRBD1. This CDR3 comprises 16 residues. Trimming cost V 10 bases and J 0 bases; bases outside gene matches: 8. Germline V gene sequence: CDR1 LNHDA, CDR2 SQIVND (reference sequence). CDR3 sequence reads: CATRGTGETNTGELFF. Written as DNA, the CDR3 is TGTGCCACCAGGGGGACAGGGGAAACGAACACCGGGGAGCTGTTTTTT.

V and J are TRBV7-9 and TRBJ2-1; 12 bases line up with TRBD2. The CDR3 contains 14 residues. CDR1 and CDR2 from the germline V gene are SEHNR and FQNEAQ (reference sequence). The ends lost 4 bases at V and 13 bases at J; junction bases unmatched: 8. The CDR3 DNA sequence: TGTGCCAGCAGCTCCGGGACTAGCGGGTGGGATCAGTTCTTC. Translation: CASSSGTSGWDQFF.

Concerning this clone itself: The same CDR3 arises from other DNA sequences in this sample as well. The V gene is TRBV5-1, the J gene TRBJ2-7; TRBD2 aligns across 10 bases. The V gene's germline CDR1 is SGHRS and CDR2 YFSETQ. The CDR3 extends over 15 amino acids. Trimming removed 2 bases from V and 1 base from J; junction bases left unmatched: 3. The CDR3 DNA reads as TGCGCCAGCAGCTTATCTAGCGGGAGTTCCTACGAGCAGTACTTC. This gives the protein CASSLSSGSSYEQYF.

This chain joins TRBV18 and TRBJ2-2; D is unresolved. This CDR3 has 12 amino acids. Trimming pared 5 bases from V and 13 bases from J, leaving 14 bases between. Germline CDR1 reads KGHSH; CDR2 reads LQKENI. Written as DNA, the CDR3 is TGTGCCAGCTCATACAACCTGGAGTTGCTGTTTTTT. Its protein is CASSYNLELLFF.

This chain joins TRBV6-5 and TRBJ2-1, with 12 bases aligning to TRBD1. V shed 3 bases, J shed 7 bases, and the junction held 7 bases outside the gene matches. Germline CDR1 and CDR2: MNHEY and SVGAGI. This CDR3 contains 16 residues. CDR3 loop: CASSYGGQGARNEQFF. The CDR3 bases are TGTGCCAGCAGTTATGGGGGACAGGGGGCGAGGAATGAGCAGTTCTTC.

Points on this clone: One end of the junction fails to match germline, which may point to a read error. The gene calls are TRBV9 and TRBJ2-7; D is ambiguous. Germline values: CDR1 SGDLS, CDR2 YYNGEE. The length of the CDR3 is 14 residues. The CDR3 here is CAGSVGLLSYEQYF. CDR3 DNA: TGTGCCGGCAGCGTAGGGCTGTTATCCTACGAGCAGTACTTC. Variable domain in full (rest from reference TRBV9 and TRBJ2-7): DSGVTQTPKHLITATGQRVTLRCSPRSGDLSVYWYQQSLDQGLQFLIQYYNGEERAKGNILERFSAQQFPDLHSELNLSSLELGDSALYFCAGSVGLLSYEQYFGPGTRLTVT.

The chain employs TRBV30 and TRBJ1-1, with 8 bases fitting TRBD1. Per the germline V gene, CDR1 is GTSNPN and CDR2 is SVGIG (reference sequence). This CDR3 is built from 14 residues. With V trimmed by 3 bases and J by 4 bases, 7 bases remained unmatched. The CDR3 nucleotides read TGTGCCTGGAGAACAGGACAGGGAATCACTGAAGCTTTCTTT. Translation: CAWRTGQGITEAFF.